This T cell receptor (beta chain) originates from a study of cytomegalovirus exposure and HLA in healthy donors listed by TCRdb under 2017. In terms of the full investigation: In an earlier analysis of under 600 of the donors, under 300 Gb of sequence data and roughly 100 million unique TCR beta sequences from some 170 million T cells were reported. In a later analysis, previously published TCR beta repertoires from fewer than 750 donors were re-analyzed and high-resolution HLA genotyping was added so that TCR occurrence patterns could be studied. Genome-wide SNP genotypes for about 55% of the 666 donors were used in a later genetic analysis, which treated that subset as a discovery cohort. The study aimed to test whether cataloging public T cell receptors could reveal signatures of past pathogen exposure. In the later analysis, no new phenotypic data were used to find candidate immune exposures; instead, reliance was placed on TCR beta sequences and their occurrence across donors. Of the 350 to 400 genotyped donors, approximately 82% fell in the genetic ancestry cluster associated with self-reported Caucasian donors. High-throughput TCR immunosequencing, statistical association of individual TCRs with disease status, and machine learning were combined to predict cytomegalovirus infection status. Donor age, sex, ethnicity and CMV serostatus were compiled together with the repertoire data. A separate validation cohort of approximately 130 different subjects was used in addition to the approximately 610-subject first cohort. Four or five DR-DQ haplotypes were treated as single units for association and clustering because of strong linkage in the cohort. HLA typing covered class I and class II loci at four-digit resolution. All discovery cohort repertoires had been generated using a single sequencing platform. Typing coverage differed by locus: A, B, C, DRB1 and DQB1 were typed in roughly 629-630 donors, DQA1 in approximately 520, DPA1 in 600 to 610, and DPB1 in approximately 450. On average, around 200,000 unique TCR beta nucleotide sequences were sequenced per donor among a few hundred genotyped donors of the cohort, with 15% to 20% of those sequences being non-productive. The study used immunosequencing to profile the T cell repertoires of approximately 630 subjects and linked those repertoires to cytomegalovirus serostatus. About 280 gigabases of sequencing data and 70 million to 100 million unique TCR sequences made up an early release that covered nearly 650 HLA-typed donors. To decide whether each TCR beta V gene segment behaved as functional or pseudogenic, an earlier analysis of approximately 620 of the donors relied on high-throughput TCR beta sequencing.

Trimming at the junction amounts to 3 bases on V and 7 bases on J, and the germline ends lie 9 bases apart. CDR1 SNHLY and CDR2 FYNNEI are derived from the germline V gene. Including cysteine and phenylalanine, the CDR3 has 12 amino acids. Left in the record is the CDR3 DNA by itself, 36 bases read in frame from the first base. The cohort comprised around 690 healthy bone marrow donors. At the time of sampling, all cohort members were nominally healthy, though unrecorded immune exposures were likely present. The donor tested CMV seropositive, placing the donor among the roughly 300 seropositive members of the cohort. Each donor provided a peripheral blood sample, and peripheral blood mononuclear cells were used for TCR beta sequencing. The Qiagen DNeasy Blood Extraction Kit was used to extract genomic DNA from the blood cell samples. Overall study results and their limits: In a later analysis, the rate of TCR association differed among HLA loci, with DRB1 alleles having the most associated TCRs and HLA-C alleles having the fewest. According to a later genetic analysis, donors in an Asian-associated ancestry cluster had fewer N-insertions in productive TCRs than the roughly 660-donor mean. The study gave a list of about 170 TCR beta chains associated with cytomegalovirus. The classifier was reported to diagnose cytomegalovirus status with high specificity and sensitivity in both the original cohort and the validation cohort. The authors suggested that the approach could potentially be generalized to other disease states and immunological phenotypes. A later analysis found that HLA-associated TCR beta chains were more clonally expanded and had lower generation probabilities than equally common non-associated chains. Linkage disequilibrium might explain the correlated functional status among segregating V segments, but an unknown experimental factor could not be ruled out. V-gene and J-gene trimming of TCR beta chains was associated with a missense DCLRE1C variant in a later genetic analysis, and the association was replicated in an independent cohort. In an earlier analysis of some 500 of the donors, most TCR beta V segments appeared in productive rearrangements about 87% or about 30% of the time, broadly matching IMGT annotations. A group of highly shared sequence variants was considered likely to be a technical artifact of the sequencing pipeline. Because HLA typing was unavailable for some donors at each locus, only the typed subset was used in association tests. Roughly uniform sequencing depth across donors was assumed in presence/absence analyses, although this assumption may not hold. This cohort had only TCR beta chains sequenced, and the lack of alpha or paired-chain data limited which features could be detected. CMV serostatus was the only immune exposure information available for the cohort. Because the 87-base-pair reads could not distinguish some IMGT-functional V segments, including TRBV6-2 and TRBV6-3, those segments were excluded. Assigning TCR associations to individual alleles was difficult when HLA alleles, especially DR and DQ, strongly co-occurred. Because counts were too low, roughly 18 rarely observed V segments, including chromosome 9 orphons, were left out of the earlier analysis of some 640 of the donors. In a later analysis, several top co-occurrence clusters were reported to appear linked to parvovirus B19, influenza, CMV and Epstein-Barr virus. At a false discovery rate of 0.05, a later analysis linked around 17,000 TCR beta sequences to specific HLA alleles. In vitro tests confirmed that a few of the cytomegalovirus-associated TCR beta chains recognize cytomegalovirus antigens. A further reported finding was that TCR beta sequences accurately predicted the HLA-A and HLA-B alleles for most subjects in the first cohort. Across donors, most TCR sequences were observed very rarely, whereas some public TCRs were present in many individuals. In a later analysis, most CMV-associated TCR beta chains were found to appear HLA-restricted, with HLA associations seemingly driven largely by CMV exposure.

This clone has at least ten counts. Its antigen has not been determined. No base-level quality is on record; no much larger clone is a single base apart. The method behind the library was the immunoSEQ multiplex PCR assay. For the multiplex PCR, a mixture combining 60 forward primers for TCR Vbeta segments and 13 reverse primers for TCR Jbeta segments was used. Amplification of the CDR3 region of rearranged TCR beta genes was performed with a multiplex PCR assay on genomic DNA. The amplified TCR beta libraries were sequenced on the Illumina HiSeq System as 87-base-pair reads. In the paper's pipeline: Across the roughly 640 repertoires, a later analysis counted tens of millions of unique TCR beta chains, 9.5 million to 13 million of which were shared by at least two donors. A nearest-neighbor algorithm error-corrected the raw reads and collapsed the reads into unique sequences, merging closely related sequences to remove PCR and sequencing errors. Alignment of CDR3 sequences to IMGT reference sequences was used to assign V, D and J gene segments. For a sequence to be retained, at least a six-nucleotide match to both a V gene segment and a J gene segment was required. Rearrangements were classified as productive when the CDR3 lacked stop codons and remained in frame with V and J, and all other rearrangements were classified as non-productive. Following IMGT convention, CDR3 was defined as the stretch from the second conserved V-encoded cysteine to the conserved J-encoded phenylalanine. The earlier analysis of roughly 590 of the donors excluded any sequence lacking an unambiguous match to a single V gene segment. In an earlier analysis of almost 600 of the donors, a V segment was called functional when productive rearrangements were above 56.7%, and segregating when the standard deviation between donors exceeded 5%. To diagnose cytomegalovirus status from the catalog of TCR beta chain sequences, a statistical classification framework was built. In a later analysis, V and J genes were assigned by comparing TCR nucleotide sequences against IMGT/GENE-DB human TR gene sequences. In a later analysis, CDR3 sequences and most-parsimonious VDJ recombination scenarios were assigned using the TCRdist pipeline. In a later analysis, each TCR beta chain was defined by its CDR3 amino acid sequence together with its V-gene family, and reads lacking a unique V-gene family were excluded. To address suspected cross-contamination and a sequencing artifact, a later analysis removed a few hundred highly shared, low-generation-probability nucleotide sequences. For each public chain, a later analysis derived a clonal expansion index from normalized ranks of inferred template counts within each repertoire. Generation probabilities in a later analysis came from a VDJ recombination model fitted to out-of-frame rearrangements, and those results were checked against IGoR. In a later analysis, hypergeometric tests were used to score TCR-TCR, TCR-HLA and TCR-CMV co-occurrence, with a repertoire-size bias correction applied to TCR pairs. To estimate false discovery rates, a later analysis permuted the HLA or CMV assignments 20 times. A later analysis grouped co-occurring TCRs with DBSCAN, adding TCRdist sequence similarity when clustering within HLA-allele-positive subsets. Repertoires with fewer than 30,000 or more than 120,000 public chains, plus five repertoires with anomalous nucleotide sharing, were excluded from co-occurrence clustering. TCRdb obtained this table from immuneACCESS and retained in-frame rearrangements with V and J assigned. These tables miss some clones; where compared with another copy, unresolved V genes account for less than half of the shortfall, and the remainder is unexplained. V, J and clone size are those of that table, while D and trimming were read from the DNA. The sample table holds 160,000 or so clones, of which around 82% were seen once. The ten most abundant clones make up about 10% of the sample.

This TCR derives from a man aged 50-60 years in good health and CMV-seropositive. The sample was PBMCs. The chain joins TRBV2 to TRBJ1-1, with no confident D gene call. The CDR3 is CASSEYSGEAFF. The DNA sequence is given as TGTGCCAGCAGTGAGTACTCAGGTGAAGCTTTCTTT.